There are a few counts of the clone carrying this TCR beta chain. This specimen belongs to a study of T cells of healthy individuals. CDR1 and CDR2 (germline): SGHDT, YYEEEE. V lost 4 bases to trimming and J lost 4 bases; unmatched junction nucleotides: 10. The CDR3 runs to 15 residues. Using its own MiXCR run on the 5' RACE reads, TCRdb lists one record per CDR3 protein. This sample has about 96,000 distinct CDR3 sequences, with about 16% found just once. This clonotype was sampled from a human donor in good health. The V and J genes are TRBV5-6 and TRBJ2-7; 8 positions match TRBD1. CDR3: CASSPTGTGLYEQYF. The CDR3, as DNA: TGTGCCAGCAGCCCCACCGGGACAGGACTTTACGAGCAGTACTTC.